The rows below give T cell receptor beta chains drawn from one sample of a study of CD4 T cells in relation to SARS-CoV-2 and coronaviruses. What these receptors recognize is not known. Clones were sequenced by immunoSEQ multiplex PCR, and TCRdb holds only the in-frame ones, with some missing. The profile shows 25,000 to 35,000 clones, 60% to 80% of them singletons. Specimen: CD4+ T cells from PBMCs, cultured in vitro. These receptors all come from a human donor in good health. CDR3s include the opening cysteine and the closing phenylalanine or tryptophan. Each record gives: D gene, clone size, V gene, J gene, CDR3 DNA, CDR3 protein. A D gene is named only where the DNA matches it firmly. Rows give clone size only sometimes, using once, few, many, or a class for an expanded clone.

D gene: TRBD2
clone size: medium-sized
V gene: TRBV18
J gene: TRBJ2-7
CDR3 DNA: TGTGCCAGCTCACCCGGGACTAGCGGTACTCCCTACGAGCAGTACTTC
CDR3 protein: CASSPGTSGTPYEQYF

D gene: -
clone size: -
V gene: TRBV7-2
J gene: TRBJ1-1
CDR3 DNA: TGTGCCAGCAGCTTAGGGGCCGGGGTGCGGGGCGGCACTGAAGCTTTCTTT
CDR3 protein: CASSLGAGVRGGTEAFF

D gene: -
clone size: -
V gene: TRBV7-9
J gene: TRBJ2-3
CDR3 DNA: TGTGCCAGCAGCTTCGTCGGCTTCACAGATACGCAGTATTTT
CDR3 protein: CASSFVGFTDTQYF

D gene: -
clone size: -
V gene: TRBV5-1
J gene: TRBJ1-5
CDR3 DNA: TGCGCCAGCAGACCCGGAGCGGCGTTCAATCAGCCCCAGCATTTT
CDR3 protein: CASRPGAAFNQPQHF

D gene: -
clone size: few
V gene: TRBV7-8
J gene: TRBJ2-1
CDR3 DNA: TGTGCCAGCAGCTTAGATGAAGGGTTTGAGCAGTTCTTC
CDR3 protein: CASSLDEGFEQFF

D gene: TRBD2
clone size: -
V gene: TRBV7-2
J gene: TRBJ2-5
CDR3 DNA: TGTGCCAGCAGCTTAGAGCGCCAGCGGGGGGGTCAGTACTTC
CDR3 protein: CASSLERQRGGQYF

D gene: -
clone size: few
V gene: TRBV30
J gene: TRBJ2-7
CDR3 DNA: TGTGCCTGGAACGCCGGACAGATAGGTTCCTACGAGCAGTACTTC
CDR3 protein: CAWNAGQIGSYEQYF

D gene: -
clone size: -
V gene: TRBV2
J gene: TRBJ1-2
CDR3 DNA: TGTGCCAGCAGTGAAATTCGGTCTACTCAATTC
CDR3 protein: CASSEIRSTQF

D gene: TRBD1
clone size: -
V gene: TRBV5-5
J gene: TRBJ1-1
CDR3 DNA: TGTGCCAGCAGCTTGGCGACAGGGCGCGAAGCTTTCTTT
CDR3 protein: CASSLATGREAFF

D gene: -
clone size: -
V gene: TRBV5-4
J gene: TRBJ1-4
CDR3 DNA: TGTGCCAGCAGCGAAAATATGGTGGGTGGGGATGAAAAACTGTTTTTT
CDR3 protein: CASSENMVGGDEKLFF

D gene: -
clone size: -
V gene: TRBV3-1/TRBV3-2
J gene: TRBJ2-3
CDR3 DNA: TGTGCCAGCAGCCAAGGGGTAGGGGGCACAGATACGCAGTATTTT
CDR3 protein: CASSQGVGGTDTQYF

D gene: -
clone size: -
V gene: TRBV2
J gene: TRBJ1-2
CDR3 DNA: TGTGCCAGCAGTGAAGTTTTGAGAAATGGCTACACCTTC
CDR3 protein: CASSEVLRNGYTF

D gene: TRBD2
clone size: -
V gene: TRBV19
J gene: TRBJ2-7
CDR3 DNA: TGTGCCAGTAGCGCTTCGGCGGGACTAGCGGGAGAATGGGAGCAGTACTTC
CDR3 protein: CASSASAGLAGEWEQYF

D gene: TRBD2
clone size: -
V gene: TRBV28
J gene: TRBJ2-4
CDR3 DNA: TGTGCCAGCAGTTTTTTTATGCGGGGGGCTGGGTACATTCAGTACTTC
CDR3 protein: CASSFFMRGAGYIQYF

D gene: -
clone size: -
V gene: TRBV7-2
J gene: TRBJ2-5
CDR3 DNA: TGTGCCAGCAGCTTAGTTGGGGGGTGGGAGACCCAGTACTTC
CDR3 protein: CASSLVGGWETQYF

D gene: TRBD1
clone size: once
V gene: TRBV18
J gene: TRBJ1-6
CDR3 DNA: TGTGCCAGCTCACCTACGACAGGGGATAATTCACCCCTCCACTTT
CDR3 protein: CASSPTTGDNSPLHF

D gene: -
clone size: -
V gene: TRBV28
J gene: TRBJ2-2
CDR3 DNA: TGTGCCAGTACCCCCCGGAGCGTCCACCCCACCGGGGAGCTGTTTTTT
CDR3 protein: CASTPRSVHPTGELFF

D gene: -
clone size: -
V gene: TRBV2
J gene: TRBJ1-2
CDR3 DNA: TGTGCCAGCAGGAATTCAGGGTCCTATGGCTACACCTTC
CDR3 protein: CASRNSGSYGYTF

D gene: -
clone size: few
V gene: TRBV18
J gene: TRBJ2-5
CDR3 DNA: TGTGCCAGCTCACCTCTCGGCGGATTAGAGACCCAGTACTTC
CDR3 protein: CASSPLGGLETQYF

D gene: -
clone size: -
V gene: TRBV6-2/TRBV6-3
J gene: TRBJ2-7
CDR3 DNA: TGTGCCAGCAGTCAGACCTACGAGCAGTACTTC
CDR3 protein: CASSQTYEQYF

D gene: -
clone size: -
V gene: TRBV7-7
J gene: TRBJ2-3
CDR3 DNA: TGTGCCAGCAGCTTAGGGGTGGCGGGGGCGGATACGCAGTATTTT
CDR3 protein: CASSLGVAGADTQYF

D gene: -
clone size: -
V gene: TRBV4-2
J gene: TRBJ2-5
CDR3 DNA: TGTGCCAGCAGCCCCCGGGGTGGGGGGCGAGAGACCCAGTACTTC
CDR3 protein: CASSPRGGGRETQYF

D gene: TRBD1
clone size: few
V gene: TRBV19
J gene: TRBJ1-4
CDR3 DNA: TGTGCCAGTAGTAGTGGGGGCAGCGACAGGGAAAATGAAAAACTGTTTTTT
CDR3 protein: CASSSGGSDRENEKLFF

D gene: -
clone size: few
V gene: TRBV3-1/TRBV3-2
J gene: TRBJ1-5
CDR3 DNA: TGTGCCAGCAGCGCCAGGGATCTTAGCAATCAGCCCCAGCATTTT
CDR3 protein: CASSARDLSNQPQHF

D gene: -
clone size: -
V gene: TRBV7-8
J gene: TRBJ2-7
CDR3 DNA: TGTGCCAGCAGCTTAGGGAGGGGCAGGGTGGGTCTAGGGACCTACGAGCAGTACTTC
CDR3 protein: CASSLGRGRVGLGTYEQYF

D gene: -
clone size: -
V gene: TRBV18
J gene: TRBJ2-3
CDR3 DNA: TGTGCCAGCTCACCAGGCGGGGCTAGCACAGATACGCAGTATTTT
CDR3 protein: CASSPGGASTDTQYF

D gene: TRBD2
clone size: -
V gene: TRBV18
J gene: TRBJ2-7
CDR3 DNA: TGTGCCAGCTCACGAGAAAGCGGGAGGAGGGTCGAGCAGTACTTC
CDR3 protein: CASSRESGRRVEQYF

D gene: -
clone size: -
V gene: TRBV28
J gene: TRBJ1-5
CDR3 DNA: TGTGCCAGCATGGTGCGGGGATGGAATCAGCCCCAGCATTTT
CDR3 protein: CASMVRGWNQPQHF

D gene: -
clone size: -
V gene: TRBV29-1
J gene: TRBJ1-5
CDR3 DNA: TGCAGCGTTGCAGGGGCCAATCAGCCCCAGCATTTT
CDR3 protein: CSVAGANQPQHF

D gene: TRBD2
clone size: -
V gene: TRBV5-6
J gene: TRBJ2-1
CDR3 DNA: TGTGCCAGCAGCCTCCAACGGGAGGAGTTCTTC
CDR3 protein: CASSLQREEFF

D gene: -
clone size: -
V gene: TRBV5-5
J gene: TRBJ2-5
CDR3 DNA: TGTGCCAGCAGCCTCAGTCTACGGTCTTTCCAAGAGACCCAGTACTTC
CDR3 protein: CASSLSLRSFQETQYF

D gene: -
clone size: -
V gene: TRBV29-1
J gene: TRBJ1-1
CDR3 DNA: TGCAGCGTAGACAGTCGAACTGAAGCTTTCTTT
CDR3 protein: CSVDSRTEAFF

D gene: -
clone size: -
V gene: TRBV10-3
J gene: TRBJ2-1
CDR3 DNA: TGTGCCATCAGTGAGGCCCAGGGGAGAGGGGCGATCCAGTTCTTC
CDR3 protein: CAISEAQGRGAIQFF

D gene: -
clone size: -
V gene: TRBV7-2
J gene: TRBJ2-5
CDR3 DNA: TGTGCCAGCAGCTTATTAATAACTTCCCAAGAGACCCAGTACTTC
CDR3 protein: CASSLLITSQETQYF

D gene: TRBD1
clone size: -
V gene: TRBV7-8
J gene: TRBJ1-2
CDR3 DNA: TGTGCCAGCAGCGCCAGGACAGGGGATGGCTACACCTTC
CDR3 protein: CASSARTGDGYTF

D gene: -
clone size: -
V gene: TRBV7-2
J gene: TRBJ2-4
CDR3 DNA: TGTGCCAGCACCCCGAGTAGCGGACAAAACATTCAGTACTTC
CDR3 protein: CASTPSSGQNIQYF

D gene: -
clone size: -
V gene: TRBV6-5
J gene: TRBJ2-6
CDR3 DNA: TGTGCCAGCAGTCGTGGCGAATCTGGGGCCAACGTCCTGACTTTC
CDR3 protein: CASSRGESGANVLTF

D gene: -
clone size: -
V gene: TRBV5-1
J gene: TRBJ1-2
CDR3 DNA: TGCGCCAGCAGCTTGTCCGGGGGGCCCGGGCTTAGCTATGGCTACACCTTC
CDR3 protein: CASSLSGGPGLSYGYTF

D gene: -
clone size: -
V gene: TRBV5-4
J gene: TRBJ1-2
CDR3 DNA: TGTGCCAGCAGCTTATATCCGGGGGGCTACACCTTC
CDR3 protein: CASSLYPGGYTF

D gene: TRBD1
clone size: once
V gene: TRBV10-3
J gene: TRBJ1-2
CDR3 DNA: TGTGCCATCGGTTCGACGGGGACAGGCCCCCTCTATGGCTACACCTTC
CDR3 protein: CAIGSTGTGPLYGYTF

D gene: TRBD1
clone size: -
V gene: TRBV6-9
J gene: TRBJ2-2
CDR3 DNA: TGTGCCAGCAGTTATCTGAGGGGGCGAGTCCCCGGGGAGCTGTTTTTT
CDR3 protein: CASSYLRGRVPGELFF